These 9 T cell receptor beta chains were all obtained from the same sample, sequenced in a study of CD8 T cells in Susac syndrome. Random hexamers primed reverse transcription of about 0.5 to 1 ug RNA. Using its own MiXCR run on the immunoSEQ multiplex PCR reads, TCRdb lists one record per CDR3 protein. The sample has around 90,000 distinct CDR3 sequences, approximately 96% seen once. Material for sequencing was CD8+ T cells from PBMCs. All receptors derive from a human donor with Susac syndrome.

V usage is TRBV4-3 and J usage is TRBJ2-7; D call uncertain. The CDR3 is 13 amino acids. The V gene lost 1 base and the J gene lost 6 bases, with 10 bases spanning the gap. Germline loops: CDR1 LGHNA, CDR2 YSLEER. The CDR3 DNA reads as TGCGCCAGCAGCCAAGGGTTTCCTCGCGAGCAGTACTTC. Its translation is CASSQGFPREQYF.

The chain couples TRBV20-1 to TRBJ2-5, with TRBD2 matching over 9 bases. Looked up from germline, CDR1 is DFQATT and CDR2 is SNEGSKA (reference sequence). V shed 5 bases, J shed 2 bases, and the junction held 6 bases outside the gene matches. CDR3 size: 14 residues. DNA for the CDR3: TGCAGTGCTCAAGCGGGGGGTCTTCAAGAGACCCAGTACTTC. This encodes CSAQAGGLQETQYF.

The CDR3 protein is CASRPAHNQPQHF. CDR3 coding DNA: TGTGCCAGCCGGCCGGCACACAATCAGCCCCAGCATTTT. J is TRBJ1-5 and V is TRBV6-5; D unresolved. In germline, CDR1 is MNHEY, CDR2 SVGAGI. The V gene lost 8 bases and the J gene lost 3 bases, with 11 bases spanning the gap. This CDR3 is built from 13 residues.

In DNA, the CDR3 is TGTGCCAGCAGCTTAAGCGGGACGAGCACAGATACGCAGTATTTT. Translated: CASSLSGTSTDTQYF. The chain is built from TRBV11-2 and TRBJ2-3; 7 bases map to TRBD2. The ends lost 2 bases at V and 0 bases at J; junction bases unmatched: 2. Per germline, CDR1 SGHAT and CDR2 FQNNGV. CDR3 length: 15 amino acids.

The chain employs TRBV7-3 and TRBJ2-5; D not resolved. Trimming removed 2 bases at V and 0 bases at J, with 7 bases between. Germline CDR1 is SGHTA and CDR2 is FQGTGA. This CDR3 is built from 14 residues. The CDR3 is CASSLLPNQETQYF. The CDR3 coding sequence is TGTGCCAGCAGCTTACTCCCTAACCAAGAGACCCAGTACTTC.

This chain connects TRBV7-2 to TRBJ2-5, with 7 bases fitting TRBD1. The ends lost 5 bases at V and 4 bases at J; junction bases unmatched: 7. CDR1 is SGHTA and CDR2 is FQGNSA in the germline V gene. There are 14 residues in the CDR3. The CDR3: CASSARGLGETQYF. The DNA of the CDR3 is TGTGCCAGCAGCGCCAGGGGGTTGGGAGAGACCCAGTACTTC. Drawing the rest from reference TRBV7-2 and TRBJ2-5, the complete variable domain is GAGVSQSPSNKVTEKGKDVELRCDPISGHTALYWYRQSLGQGLEFLIYFQGNSAPDKSGLPSDRFSAERTGGSVSTLTIQRTQQEDSAVYLCASSARGLGETQYFGPGTRLLVL.

The rearrangement links TRBV28 to TRBJ1-5; D uncertain. This CDR3 has 14 residues. V was clipped by 2 bases and J by 5 bases, with 10 bases between them. CDR1 and CDR2 (germline): MDHEN, SYDVKM. CDR3 sequence: CASSLGLGDQPQHF. CDR3 coding DNA: TGTGCCAGCAGTTTAGGGCTGGGTGATCAGCCCCAGCATTTT.

The chain recombines TRBV29-1 with TRBJ2-3; TRBD1 aligns across 7 bases. Looked up from germline, CDR1 is SQVTM and CDR2 is ANQGSEA. The CDR3 runs to 13 residues. V dropped 6 bases and J dropped 3; count of bases not matched to a gene: 6. The CDR3: CSVTDRSTDTQYF. The CDR3 DNA reads TGCAGCGTGACGGACAGGTCTACAGATACGCAGTATTTT.

This chain connects TRBV5-1 to TRBJ2-5; D tentatively reads TRBD1 or TRBD2 (5 bases each). Trimming took off 9 bases at V and 5 bases at J, with 17 bases between the two ends. Germline values: CDR1 SGHRS, CDR2 YFSETQ. The CDR3 covers 13 residues. CDR3 residues: CATGTSNQETQYF. CDR3 DNA sequence: TGCGCCACCGGGACCTCCAATCAGGAGACCCAGTACTTC.